This T cell receptor (beta chain) was found in a study of Graves' ophthalmopathy and Graves' hyperthyroidism. This CDR3 has 15 amino acids. Trimming pared 1 base from V and 1 base from J, leaving 12 bases between. Germline-derived CDR1 and CDR2 are SGHRS and YFSETQ. Serum thyroxine and TRAb, along with clinical symptoms, thyroid ultrasound and orbital computed tomography, were what diagnosis relied on. Overall study findings and caveats: Discriminating ophthalmopathy from stable hyperthyroidism, a 13-signature model attained a sensitivity of about 88% and a specificity of approximately 77%.

Beta-chain TCR CDR3 regions were amplified from RNA transcripts. The first round was an RT-PCR with HTBI primers, and the second round was a multiplex PCR. TCRdb reprocessed the multiplex PCR reads via MiXCR and lists one record per CDR3 protein. The profile shows over a million distinct CDR3 sequences, 36% of them singletons. In its sample, this clonotype was seen a few times. The antigen remains unidentified. This TCR was sampled from an adult man with Graves' hyperthyroidism. The sequencing sample was made of peripheral blood or thyroid tissue (not recorded which). The V call is TRBV5-1, the J call TRBJ2-7; the D gene is possibly TRBD1 (7 bases). Here the CDR3 reads CASSLWAGGSYEQYF. CDR3 coding DNA: TGCGCCAGCAGCTTGTGGGCAGGGGGGTCCTACGAGCAGTACTTC.